This TCR beta chain emerged from a study of blood T cell repertoires in COVID-19. Study background: Samples representing acute and convalescent COVID-19 were sourced from the United States, Italy and Spain. Sources were T cells, B-cell-depleted T cells, or PBMCs; the material itself was cDNA or gDNA.

The CDR3 extends over 14 amino acids. The V and J ends lost 4 bases and 4 bases respectively, with 12 bases between them. Germline assignment: CDR1 LNHDA and CDR2 SQIVND (reference sequence). Source study methods: The authors estimated nucleated cell counts from reference gene primer amplification. Measured with immunoSEQ multiplex PCR; TCRdb has only the in-frame clones, and not every one. The V and J calls and clone size come from that table; D and trimming were worked out from the DNA. This sample has some 140,000 clones; under 90% occur once, and the top ten carry about 8%. Sequencing was carried out using peripheral blood. This receptor was identified in a woman in her fifties or sixties with active or convalescent COVID-19. This sequence joins TRBV19 and TRBJ2-3; a weak D match, TRBD1 (5 bases). The chain's CDR3 is CASSTRTTADTQYF. CDR3 DNA sequence: TGTGCCAGTAGTACCAGGACAACCGCAGATACGCAGTATTTT.